The 17 T cell receptor beta chains in this list originate from one sample, sequenced in a study of blood T cell repertoires in COVID-19. Repertoires were generated with immunoSEQ multiplex PCR, while TCRdb's copy carries only in-frame clones and drops some. The sample includes more than 150,000 clones, approximately 80% of them seen just once. Material for sequencing was peripheral blood. The receptors come from a human donor in a cohort sampled during active COVID-19.

The chain uses TRBV27 and TRBJ2-7; TRBD2 might be the D (6 bases). V lost 7 bases, J lost 2 bases, and 18 bases lay in between. Germline V gene sequence: CDR1 MNHEY, CDR2 SMNVEV (reference sequence). CDR3 length equals 15 residues. The CDR3 bases are TGTGCCAGCATCGGTCACCGGGGGTTGGCCTACGAGCAGTACTTC. Residues: CASIGHRGLAYEQYF.

The chain has TRBV19 and TRBJ1-2; 10 nucleotides align to TRBD1. The CDR3 totals 12 residues. The J segment lost 4 bases and the V segment lost 8 bases, leaving 1 base of the junction unmatched. Germline CDR1 and CDR2: LNHDA and SQIVND (reference sequence). CDR3 in DNA: TGTGCCAGTGGGGACAGGGGCTATGGCTACACCTTC. This gives the protein CASGDRGYGYTF.

This chain joins TRBV7-3 and TRBJ1-1; possible D gene TRBD1, 5 bases. The CDR3 is made up of 14 amino acids. The germline gives CDR1 SGHTA, CDR2 FQGTGA. V lost 9 bases, J lost 3 bases, and 17 bases lay in between. This CDR3 reads CASRQSPGDTEAFF. CDR3 coding DNA: TGTGCCAGTAGACAGTCCCCGGGGGACACTGAAGCTTTCTTT.

V is TRBV19 and J is TRBJ2-7; the match to TRBD2 covers 9 bases. The germline gives CDR1 LNHDA, CDR2 SQIVND (reference sequence). The CDR3 is 15 amino acids. The V and J ends lost 3 bases and 1 base, in that order; junction bases with no gene match: 4. In DNA form, the CDR3 reads TGTGCCAGTAGTATCAGCGGGGGGAATTCCTACGAGCAGTACTTC. As protein: CASSISGGNSYEQYF.

The chain couples TRBV5-1 to TRBJ2-7; the D gene is possibly TRBD1 (5 bases). CDR1 SGHRS and CDR2 YFSETQ come from the germline V gene. CDR3 length: 16 residues. Deletions cut 3 bases from V and 6 bases from J, with 22 bases between. CDR3 DNA sequence: TGCGCCAGCAGCTCCTCCCTCCACGCCCAGGGCGGCGAGCAGTACTTC. Translating it yields CASSSSLHAQGGEQYF.

This clone was seen a few times. V is TRBV2 and J is TRBJ1-1; 11 nucleotides agree with TRBD1. The V and J ends lost 6 bases and 4 bases, in that order; junction bases with no gene match: 4. Germline V CDR1 and CDR2: SNHLY, FYNNEI. The CDR3 has 14 residues. For the CDR3, the DNA is TGTGCCAGCAGACCGGGACAGGGGGTCACTGAAGCTTTCTTT. Translating gives CASRPGQGVTEAFF.

This clone appeared a single time. The chain links TRBV11-2 to TRBJ1-2; TRBD1 agrees at 7 bases. The CDR3 loop spans 14 amino acids. The germline CDR1 and CDR2 sequences are SGHAT and FQNNGV. After removal of 3 bases from V and 5 bases from J, the junction contained 6 bases not matched to a gene. As DNA, the CDR3 is TGTGCCAGCAGCTTTCGCGGGACAGCATATGGCTACACCTTC. Amino acid sequence: CASSFRGTAYGYTF.

The chain links TRBV7-9 to TRBJ1-2, with D tentatively TRBD1 (6 bases). Per the germline V gene, CDR1 is SEHNR and CDR2 is FQNEAQ (reference sequence). The V and J ends lost 5 bases and 0 bases respectively, with 16 bases between them. This CDR3 comprises 16 residues. This CDR3 reads CASSAKDRNANYGYTF. The CDR3 DNA is TGTGCCAGCAGCGCCAAAGACAGGAACGCTAACTATGGCTACACCTTC.

The chain employs TRBV19 and TRBJ1-1, with D possibly matching TRBD1 (5 bases). The CDR3 length is 15 residues. Germline V CDR1 and CDR2: LNHDA, SQIVND (reference sequence). Trimming pared 6 bases from V and 0 bases from J, leaving 14 bases between. CDR3 protein: CASSARDRLNTEAFF. DNA of the CDR3: TGTGCCAGTAGCGCCAGGGATAGGTTGAACACTGAAGCTTTCTTT.

The chain employs TRBV10-3 and TRBJ2-3, with unresolved D. The germline V and J ends were trimmed by 0 bases and 0 bases, with 10 bases remaining between them. CDR1 is ENHRY and CDR2 is SYGVKD in the germline V gene. There are 16 residues in the CDR3. The DNA of the CDR3 is TGTGCCATCAGTGAGTCGATGAGCGAAAGCACAGATACGCAGTATTTT. The encoded protein is CAISESMSESTDTQYF.

The gene calls are TRBV19 and TRBJ1-2; a possible D gene is TRBD1 (6 bases). The CDR3 contains 17 residues. CDR1 and CDR2 from the germline V gene are LNHDA and SQIVND (reference sequence). V was pared by 4 bases and J by 4 bases, with 22 bases between. DNA for the CDR3: TGTGCCAGTAGTACCCGACAGGTCCCCACTGTACCCTATGGCTACACCTTC. Residues: CASSTRQVPTVPYGYTF.

The chain uses TRBV6-5 and TRBJ2-5; possible D gene TRBD1, 7 bases. The CDR3 spans 14 residues. The V and J ends lost 10 bases and 2 bases respectively, with 17 bases between them. CDR1 is MNHEY, CDR2 SVGAGI, per germline. The CDR3 here is CAIRRDSAQETQYF. As DNA, the CDR3 is TGTGCCATACGGAGGGACAGTGCTCAAGAGACCCAGTACTTC.

This clone was picked up a small number of times. The chain carries TRBV5-1 and TRBJ1-5, with TRBD1 identical over 10 bases. J was trimmed by 4 bases and V by 2 bases; bases with no gene match: 3. The germline V gene has CDR1 SGHRS and CDR2 YFSETQ. The CDR3 consists of 15 residues. The CDR3 region has the DNA TGCGCCAGCAGCTTTGGGGACAGGGGAAATCAGCCCCAGCATTTT. This sequence encodes CASSFGDRGNQPQHF.

This chain uses TRBV4-1 with TRBJ2-7; D may be TRBD2 (5 bases). V was pared by 1 base and J by 4 bases, with 8 bases between. This CDR3 is 13 amino acids long. Looked up from germline, CDR1 is MGHRA and CDR2 is YSYEKL. The CDR3 reads CASSQGTLYEQYF. The CDR3 DNA reads TGCGCCAGCAGCCAAGGGACTTTATACGAGCAGTACTTC.

The gene calls are TRBV6-5 and TRBJ2-5; D remains unclear. Per the germline V gene, CDR1 is MNHEY and CDR2 is SVGAGI. Trimming removed 7 bases from V and 4 bases from J, with 7 bases in between. The CDR3 is made up of 11 amino acids. CDR3 protein: CASTEAETQYF. In DNA form, the CDR3 reads TGTGCCAGCACAGAGGCAGAGACCCAGTACTTC.

V is TRBV18 and J is TRBJ1-5; TRBD1 is a possible D gene (6 bases). Trimming cost V 3 bases and J 4 bases, with 7 bases left between them. This CDR3 has 13 residues. Germline CDR1 KGHSH, CDR2 LQKENI. CDR3 sequence: CASSPGQNQPQHF. As DNA, the CDR3 is TGTGCCAGCTCACCCGGACAGAATCAGCCCCAGCATTTT. Looking up the rest from reference TRBV18 and TRBJ1-5 gives the full variable domain: NAGVMQNPRHLVRRRGQEARLRCSPMKGHSHVYWYRQLPEEGLKFMVYLQKENIIDESGMPKERFSAEFPKEGPSILRIQQVVRGDSAAYFCASSPGQNQPQHFGDGTRLSIL.

V and J are TRBV27 and TRBJ2-7, with TRBD1 matching over 9 bases. There are 14 residues in the CDR3. Germline CDR1 reads MNHEY; CDR2 reads SMNVEV (reference sequence). J gave up 6 bases and V 7 bases, and 10 bases lay outside the gene matches. The CDR3, as DNA: TGTGCCAGCACCCCCCGGGACAGGGCTACCGAGCAGTACTTC. This translates into CASTPRDRATEQYF.